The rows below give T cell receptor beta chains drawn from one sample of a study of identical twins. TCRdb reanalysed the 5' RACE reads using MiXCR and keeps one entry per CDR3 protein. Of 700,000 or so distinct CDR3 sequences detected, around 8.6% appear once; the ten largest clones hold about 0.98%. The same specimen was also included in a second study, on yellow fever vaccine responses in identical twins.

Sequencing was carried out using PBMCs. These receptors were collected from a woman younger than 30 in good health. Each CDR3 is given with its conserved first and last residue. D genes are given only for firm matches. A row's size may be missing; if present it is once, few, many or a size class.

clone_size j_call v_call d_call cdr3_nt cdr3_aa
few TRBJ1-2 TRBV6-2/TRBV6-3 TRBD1 TGTGCCAGCAGCCAAACCCCAGACAGGGAGGCTGGCTACACCTTC CASSQTPDREAGYTF
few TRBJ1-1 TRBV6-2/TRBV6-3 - TGTGCCAGCAGTTACTCGGTCGAGGGGGACACTGAAGCTTTCTTT CASSYSVEGDTEAFF
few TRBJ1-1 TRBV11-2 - TGTGCCAGCAGCTTAGAGACCACGGAGGGGGTTCTCGTGTACACTGAAGCTTTCTTT CASSLETTEGVLVYTEAFF
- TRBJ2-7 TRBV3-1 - TGTGCCAGCAGCCTACAAACAGCCGAGCAGTACTTC CASSLQTAEQYF
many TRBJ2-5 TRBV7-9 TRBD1 TGTGCCAGCAGCTCTGACAGGGATGAGACCCAGTACTTC CASSSDRDETQYF
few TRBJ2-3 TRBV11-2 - TGTGCCAGCACCTTTAATTTGGGCGTAGGGGTTGGGTTTGAGACGCAGTATTTT CASTFNLGVGVGFETQYF
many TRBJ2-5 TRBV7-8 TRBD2 TGTGCCAGCAGCTCGACTAGCGGGATTTTAGAGACCCAGTACTTC CASSSTSGILETQYF
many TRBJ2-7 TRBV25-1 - TGTGCCAGCAGTGACCGGTCCTACGAGCAGTACTTC CASSDRSYEQYF
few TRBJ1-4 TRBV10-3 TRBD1 TGTGCCATCAGTAGGACAGGGGGTGCAACTAATGAAAAACTGTTTTTT CAISRTGGATNEKLFF
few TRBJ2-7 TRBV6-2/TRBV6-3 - TGTGCCACCAAAGGGGGAGGCACCCACGAGCAGTACTTC CATKGGGTHEQYF
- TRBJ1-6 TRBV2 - TGTGCCAGCATCCGGACAGAGAATTCACCCCTCCACTTT CASIRTENSPLHF
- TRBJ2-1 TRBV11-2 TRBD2 TGTGCCAGCAGCCCAATGACTAGCGGAGTAGGAGAGCAGTTCTTC CASSPMTSGVGEQFF
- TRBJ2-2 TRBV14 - TGTGCCAGCAGCCATGCAGGGTACACCGGGGAGCTGTTTTTT CASSHAGYTGELFF
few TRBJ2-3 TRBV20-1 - TGCAGTGCTAGAGTCGCAGGGGCGAGAGATACGCAGTATTTT CSARVAGARDTQYF
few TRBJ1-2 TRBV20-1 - TGCAGTGCTAGAGATCAAGGGTCCTACTATGGCTACACCTTC CSARDQGSYYGYTF
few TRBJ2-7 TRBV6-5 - TGTGCCAGCAGTTCTCCCAGGGTTGAGCAGTACTTC CASSSPRVEQYF
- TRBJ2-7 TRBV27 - TGTGCCAGCACCGGGGGACGCCTAGGGGCCTACGAGCAGTACTTC CASTGGRLGAYEQYF
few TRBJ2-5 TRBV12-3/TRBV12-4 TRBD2 TGTGCCAGCAGTTTCTCCGTGGGACTAGGCGGTGAGACCCAGTACTTC CASSFSVGLGGETQYF
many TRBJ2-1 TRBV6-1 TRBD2 TGTGCCAGCGGGAGGGAGCGGGGGTTGATCTTC CASGRERGLIF
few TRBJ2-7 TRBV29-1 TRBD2 TGCAGCGTTGAATTGTCTAGCGGGGACTACGAGCAGTACTTC CSVELSSGDYEQYF
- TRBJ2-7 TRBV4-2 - TGTGCCAGCAGCCAAGATGTGGGCGGAGGGTCCTACGAGCAGTACTTC CASSQDVGGGSYEQYF
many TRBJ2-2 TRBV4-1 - TGCGCCAGCAGCCAAGTATCGTTGGTAGCCGACACCGGGGAGCTGTTTTTT CASSQVSLVADTGELFF
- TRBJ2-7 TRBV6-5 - TGTGCCAGCAGTACTCAGGACAGATACTACGAGCAGTACTTC CASSTQDRYYEQYF
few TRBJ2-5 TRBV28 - TGTGCCAGCAGTTTATCCCGGGGGACCATAGACGAAGAGACCCAGTACTTC CASSLSRGTIDEETQYF
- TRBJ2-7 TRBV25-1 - TGTGCCAGCAGTGGATCTGGGAACGAGCAGTACTTC CASSGSGNEQYF
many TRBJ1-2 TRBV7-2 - TGTGCCAGCAGCTTTAACCCAGGGAACTATGGCTACACCTTC CASSFNPGNYGYTF
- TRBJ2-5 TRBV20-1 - TGCAGTGCTAGTGTTGGCCCGAACCAAGAGACCCAGTACTTC CSASVGPNQETQYF